Given below is one T cell receptor beta chain in context. The CDR3 spans 18 residues. The germline V and J ends were trimmed by 1 base and 0 bases, with 20 bases remaining between them. Per germline, CDR1 SQVTM and CDR2 ANQGSEA. The sample originates from a study of blood T cell repertoires in COVID-19. Study summary: COVID-19 samples from acute and convalescent phases originated in the United States, Italy and Spain. T cells, B-cell-depleted T cells, or PBMCs supplied cDNA or gDNA.

As handled by the study authors: Quantification of nucleated cells was approximated via reference gene primer amplification. Using immunoSEQ multiplex PCR, the repertoire was profiled, and TCRdb retains in-frame clones only, with some absent. V and J calls plus clone size are reproduced from that table; the DNA served to infer D and trimming. The sample lists 50,000 to 85,000 clones; roughly nine tenths were seen once. The receptor comes from a human donor in a cohort sampled during active COVID-19. The V gene is TRBV29-1, the J gene TRBJ2-3, with D possibly TRBD2 on 6 matching bases. The material sequenced was peripheral blood. CDR3 residues: CSVEGRREHLASTDTQYF. DNA for the CDR3: TGCAGCGTTGAAGGCCGGCGGGAACATCTCGCTAGCACAGATACGCAGTATTTT.